This T cell receptor beta chain is from a study of immune evolution from preneoplasia to lung adenocarcinoma. The study's findings and limits: Top clone share appeared to fall from AAH through AIS, MIA, adenocarcinoma.

Patients had resection in Japan or China between about 2013 and 2017. H&E slides confirmed each diagnosis, reviewed by two pathologists independently. After pathologic assessment, macro-dissection selected premalignant or tumor cells for extraction. Here immunoSEQ multiplex PCR was the method, and the copy in TCRdb shows in-frame clones only, minus some. The sample holds about 14,000 clones, about 80% seen once. As regards this clone: The antigen is undetermined.

The CDR3 has 13 amino acids. Between the trimmed V and J ends, which lost 5 bases and 4 bases, there was a span of 9 bases. CDR1 and CDR2 from the germline V gene are GTSNPN and SVGIG (reference sequence). The source is a person between 70 and 80 years old with lung adenocarcinoma. The sample taken for sequencing was FFPE minimally invasive lung adenocarcinoma tissue. The gene calls are TRBV30 and TRBJ2-6; D perhaps matches TRBD1 (5 bases). The CDR3 region is CAWDSSGANVLTF. CDR3 DNA sequence: TGTGCCTGGGACAGCTCCGGGGCCAACGTCCTGACTTTC. The variable domain in full, completed from reference TRBV30 and TRBJ2-6, reads SQTIHQWPATLVQPVGSPLSLECTVEGTSNPNLYWYRQAAGRGLQLLFYSVGIGQISSEVPQNLSASRPQDRQFILSSKKLLLSDSGFYLCAWDSSGANVLTFGAGSRLTVL.